These 4 T cell receptor beta chains share one sample of origin, sequenced in a study of T cells in tuberculosis (dated by TCRdb to the late 2010s). The sample's time point, from its label and the paper: new active TB diagnosis, blood taken before or within 7 days of starting treatment. The library was made by the immunoSEQ multiplex PCR assay. TCRdb's version of the immuneACCESS table is confined to in-frame rearrangements and falls short of the full clone set. An unresolved V gene accounts for under half of the shortfall where checked; the remainder is of unknown origin. For this sample the table gives about 34,000 clones, of which 85% to 95% were detected only once. The top ten hold approximately 2.4% of the sample. The sample here was PBMCs, taken at tuberculosis diagnosis. Receptors originate from an adult with tuberculosis.

The chain employs TRBV27 and TRBJ1-6, with 8 bases fitting TRBD1. Germline V gene sequence: CDR1 MNHEY, CDR2 SMNVEV (reference sequence). The trim removed 5 bases at V and 2 bases at J, leaving 8 bases unmatched. This CDR3 is 17 amino acids long. CDR3 sequence: CASSPDRVVTYNSPLHF. The CDR3 DNA reads TGTGCCAGCAGTCCGGACAGGGTGGTAACCTATAATTCACCCCTCCACTTT.

V is TRBV5-8 and J is TRBJ1-6, with D unresolved. V lost 0 bases and J 3 bases, leaving 10 bases between the germline ends. Germline CDR1 and CDR2: SGHTS and YDEGEE. The length of the CDR3 is 16 residues. The DNA of the CDR3 is TGTGCCAGCAGCTTGGGGCAACAGCACTATAATTCACCCCTCCACTTT. The encoded protein is CASSLGQQHYNSPLHF.

The V gene is TRBV5-3, the J gene TRBJ2-3, with D possibly TRBD1 on 6 matching bases. TRBV5-3 is an open reading frame, and its role is uncertain. V shed 4 bases and J shed 2 bases, with 20 bases lying between them. This CDR3 contains 17 residues. The CDR3 spells CARSTAATGHYTDTQYF. For the CDR3, the DNA is TGTGCCAGAAGCACGGCGGCGACAGGCCACTACACAGATACGCAGTATTTT.

Only one count was recorded for this clone. The chain links TRBV14 to TRBJ2-3, with D possibly TRBD2 on 5 matching bases. Trimming took 0 bases from V and 1 from J, leaving 17 bases between them. The CDR3 contains 18 residues. Germline V gene data show CDR1 as SGHDN and CDR2 as FVKESK. The CDR3 DNA sequence: TGTGCCAGCAGCCAAGATGGAGCGGTCGGTGTGGGCACAGATACGCAGTATTTT. This translates into CASSQDGAVGVGTDTQYF.